The source of this TCR beta chain is a study of metastatic and nonmetastatic thyroid tumors. Study-level information: Both malignant and benign thyroid patients supplied peripheral blood and tumor or nodule tissue samples, across which the repertoires of these patients were then compared.

The study, taken as a whole, reports: In blood and tumor, TCR beta diversity was reportedly significantly higher in malignant thyroid tumors than in benign nodules.

This clone came up a few times. No antigen is known for it. Ahead of thyroid surgery, no patient had received treatment of any kind. Original analysis: A classifier for distant metastasis in papillary thyroid cancer was constructed using CDR3 differences observed across clinicopathological groups. With MiXCR, TCRdb reprocessed the PCR reads. Here the V and J calls rest on TCRdb's processing, not on the authors' analysis. The sample lists about 35,000 clones; 15% to 20% were seen once. This CDR3 has 15 residues. Germline V CDR1 and CDR2: MNHEY, SVGAGI. Losses at the gene ends were 2 bases for V and 8 bases for J; bases not matched to a gene: 8.

The sequence was collected from a male donor with papillary thyroid cancer or a benign thyroid nodule (not recorded which). Some clones in this sample may be carry-over from other donors' samples. The chain couples TRBV6-5 to TRBJ1-4, with TRBD1 matching over 7 bases. The source material was blood. The CDR3 loop is CASSYTQGFQEKLFF. The CDR3 DNA reads as TGTGCCAGCAGTTACACACAGGGGTTTCAGGAAAAACTGTTTTTT.